The 21 T cell receptor beta chains listed next were all sequenced from one sample in a study of cytomegalovirus exposure and HLA in healthy donors. PCR was performed using 60 Vbeta and 13 Jbeta primers. Sequencing was performed with immunoSEQ multiplex PCR; in TCRdb, only in-frame clones are kept and a portion is missing. This sample's clone table lists approximately 190,000 clones. Sequences were obtained from PBMCs. The receptors here all came from a man aged 25 to 40 in good health and CMV-seronegative.

The genes are TRBV30 and TRBJ1-2, with 9 bases aligning to TRBD1. Trimming at V came to 2 bases and at J to 5 bases, leaving 6 bases not matched to a gene. CDR1 is GTSNPN, CDR2 SVGIG, per germline (reference sequence). The CDR3 has 14 residues. CDR3 region: CAWSPGQGGYGYTF. CDR3 nucleotides: TGTGCCTGGAGTCCGGGACAGGGAGGGTATGGCTACACCTTC.

This rearrangement joins TRBV11-2 to TRBJ2-3; D perhaps matches TRBD1 (5 bases). Germline V gene sequence: CDR1 SGHAT, CDR2 FQNNGV. Trimming removed 6 bases from V and 6 bases from J, with 19 bases in between. The length of the CDR3 is 15 residues. In DNA form, the CDR3 reads TGTGCCAGCAGGGGGAAAGGGGCTCTGAGGGATACGCAGTATTTT. Translation: CASRGKGALRDTQYF.

The chain carries TRBV4-2 and TRBJ1-1; no firm D call. Trimming stripped 8 bases from V and 3 bases from J, with 16 bases between. This CDR3 is 14 amino acids long. The germline V gene has CDR1 LGHNA and CDR2 YNFKEQ. CDR3 coding DNA: TGTGCCAGCCGTAGCTTGGCCAAGGACACTGAAGCTTTCTTT. Translating it yields CASRSLAKDTEAFF.

The genes are TRBV9 and TRBJ2-6, with D possibly being TRBD2 (5 bases). The V gene lost 0 bases and the J gene lost 3 bases, with 7 bases spanning the gap. The germline CDR1 and CDR2 sequences are SGDLS and YYNGEE. The CDR3 extends over 15 amino acids. CDR3 loop: CASSVAGFGANVLTF. CDR3 nucleotides: TGTGCCAGCAGCGTAGCGGGGTTTGGGGCCAACGTCCTGACTTTC.

This chain joins TRBV5-8 and TRBJ1-5, with D possibly matching TRBD1 (5 bases). V lost 7 bases and J lost 0, with 11 bases in between. The CDR3 extends over 14 amino acids. Germline CDR1 and CDR2: SGHTS and YDEGEE. CDR3 sequence: CASGGEFSNQPQHF. CDR3 in DNA: TGTGCCAGCGGGGGGGAGTTTAGCAATCAGCCCCAGCATTTT.

For the CDR3, the DNA is TGCGCCAGCAGATATTGGGAGGGCCGCTACGAGCAGTACTTC. It yields the protein CASRYWEGRYEQYF. The chain links TRBV5-1 to TRBJ2-7, with 7 bases lining up with TRBD2. The junction had 8 bases not matched to a gene; V was cut back by 5 bases and J by 3 bases. The germline gives CDR1 SGHRS, CDR2 YFSETQ. This CDR3 contains 14 residues. The full variable domain, with the rest looked up from reference TRBV5-1 and TRBJ2-7, is KAGVTQTPRYLIKTRGQQVTLSCSPISGHRSVSWYQQTPGQGLQFLFEYFSETQRNKGNFPGRFSGRQFSNSRSEMNVSTLELGDSALYLCASRYWEGRYEQYFGPGTRLTVT.

This chain joins TRBV2 and TRBJ1-3, with 7 nucleotides matching TRBD1. CDR3 length: 15 amino acids. With V trimmed by 6 bases and J by 4 bases, 9 bases remained unmatched. CDR1 is SNHLY and CDR2 is FYNNEI in the germline V gene. In nucleotides, the CDR3 is TGTGCCAGCAGCGTTTTACAGGGGACGGGAAACACCATATATTTT. Translated, it gives CASSVLQGTGNTIYF.

The chain is built from TRBV20-1 and TRBJ2-7, with D possibly TRBD2 on 6 matching bases. The germline gives CDR1 DFQATT, CDR2 SNEGSKA (reference sequence). The CDR3 covers 10 residues. The germline V and J ends were trimmed by 3 bases and 7 bases, with 7 bases remaining between them. Here the CDR3 reads CSARGREQYF. CDR3 coding DNA: TGCAGTGCTAGGGGGAGGGAGCAGTACTTC.

The rearrangement joins TRBV12-5 to TRBJ2-5; D may be TRBD1 (6 bases). The last part of the DNA fits TRBJ2-7 better; the J call may be wrong. CDR3 length: 17 amino acids. Germline CDR1 is LGHNT and CDR2 is FRNRAP. Written as DNA, the CDR3 is TGTGCTAGTGGTTTGGTACTAGGACAGCCGAGCTCCTACGAGCAGTACTTC. Its translation: CASGLVLGQPSSYEQYF.

The gene calls are TRBV9 and TRBJ1-2; no firm D call. V lost 0 bases and J 6 bases, leaving 9 bases between the germline ends. The CDR3 is made up of 13 amino acids. Looked up from germline, CDR1 is SGDLS and CDR2 is YYNGEE. This CDR3 reads CASSVVGAHGYTF. The CDR3 DNA reads as TGTGCCAGCAGCGTAGTGGGAGCCCATGGCTACACCTTC.

This chain links TRBV18 with TRBJ1-6; tentatively, D is TRBD1 (5 bases). CDR1 and CDR2 from the germline V gene are KGHSH and LQKENI. V gave up 3 bases and J gave up 0 bases, with 15 bases separating them. CDR3 length equals 18 residues. The CDR3 is CASSPSWDGSSYNSPLHF. The DNA of the CDR3 is TGTGCCAGCTCACCGTCTTGGGACGGGAGCTCCTATAATTCACCCCTCCACTTT.

The genes are TRBV27 and TRBJ1-2; the match to TRBD1 covers 10 bases. The CDR3 extends over 16 amino acids. V shed 4 bases and J 6 bases; nucleotides not matched to a gene: 11. CDR1 is MNHEY and CDR2 is SMNVEV in the germline V gene (reference sequence). The CDR3 protein is CASSSRQGALRDGYTF. The DNA of the CDR3 is TGTGCCAGCAGTTCACGACAGGGGGCCCTGAGGGATGGCTACACCTTC.

The chain is built from TRBV10-3 and TRBJ2-1; TRBD1 is a possible D gene (5 bases). Germline V gives CDR1 ENHRY, CDR2 SYGVKD. The CDR3 sequence is 16 residues long. With 0 bases removed from V and 9 bases from J, the gap between germline ends came to 18 bases. The CDR3 protein is CAISESGAGILGEQFF. The CDR3 bases are TGTGCCATCAGTGAGTCAGGGGCTGGGATTTTGGGTGAGCAGTTCTTC.

The rearrangement joins TRBV18 to TRBJ1-1; D is unclear. The CDR3 covers 14 residues. The V gene's germline CDR1 is KGHSH and CDR2 LQKENI. Trimming removed 5 bases from V and 1 base from J, with 11 bases in between. The CDR3 DNA is TGTGCCAGCTCATCCAACTTGAGGAACACTGAAGCTTTCTTT. Translating gives CASSSNLRNTEAFF. The variable domain in full, with the rest retrieved from reference TRBV18 and TRBJ1-1, is NAGVMQNPRHLVRRRGQEARLRCSPMKGHSHVYWYRQLPEEGLKFMVYLQKENIIDESGMPKERFSAEFPKEGPSILRIQQVVRGDSAAYFCASSSNLRNTEAFFGQGTRLTVV.

This chain uses TRBV7-9 with TRBJ2-5, with 8 nucleotides matching TRBD1. Germline loops: CDR1 SEHNR, CDR2 FQNEAQ (reference sequence). CDR3 length: 14 residues. The trim removed 0 bases at V and 4 bases at J, leaving 1 base unmatched. The CDR3 DNA reads as TGTGCCAGCAGCTTAGCCAGGGGGCTAGAGACCCAGTACTTC. Protein product: CASSLARGLETQYF.

The rearrangement uses TRBV7-9 and TRBJ2-2; D possibly corresponds to TRBD2 (5 bases). This CDR3 comprises 14 residues. The ends were cut back, 3 bases at V and 5 bases at J, with 10 bases in the middle. CDR1 is SEHNR and CDR2 is FQNEAQ in the germline V gene (reference sequence). The chain's CDR3 is CASSFGVETGELFF. The CDR3, as DNA: TGTGCCAGCAGCTTCGGGGTGGAAACCGGGGAGCTGTTTTTT. Using reference TRBV7-9 and TRBJ2-2 for the parts outside the CDR3, the full variable domain is DTGVSQNPRHKITKRGQNVTFRCDPISEHNRLYWYRQTLGQGPEFLTYFQNEAQLEKSRLLSDRFSAERPKGSFSTLEIQRTEQGDSAMYLCASSFGVETGELFFGEGSRLTVL.

The rearrangement joins TRBV28 to TRBJ2-3, with TRBD1 matching 7 bases. The germline V gene has CDR1 MDHEN and CDR2 SYDVKM. V trimming: 5 bases; J trimming: 0 bases; junction bases outside the gene matches: 5. The CDR3 contains 15 residues. CDR3 sequence reads: CASSPGGVSTDTQYF. For the CDR3, the DNA is TGTGCCAGCAGTCCAGGGGGTGTAAGCACAGATACGCAGTATTTT. The complete variable domain, with remaining parts taken from reference TRBV28 and TRBJ2-3, reads DVKVTQSSRYLVKRTGEKVFLECVQDMDHENMFWYRQDPGLGLRLIYFSYDVKMKEKGDIPEGYSVSREKKERFSLILESASTNQTSMYLCASSPGGVSTDTQYFGPGTRLTVL.

V usage is TRBV5-1 and J usage is TRBJ2-2, with TRBD1 matching 10 bases. The germline gives CDR1 SGHRS, CDR2 YFSETQ. This CDR3 region has 16 residues. V was clipped by 0 bases and J by 3 bases; unmatched bases: 2. This CDR3 reads CASSLEGQGHTGELFF. CDR3 nucleotides: TGCGCCAGCAGCTTGGAGGGACAGGGGCACACCGGGGAGCTGTTTTTT.

The chain carries TRBV7-9 and TRBJ1-2, with 9 bases lining up with TRBD1. Unmatched junction bases numbered 7, after V lost 1 base and J lost 1 base. The CDR3 length is 17 residues. Per germline, CDR1 SEHNR and CDR2 FQNEAQ (reference sequence). The CDR3 DNA is TGTGCCAGCAGCTTAGGACAGGGGGGACCCAGTAACTATGGCTACACCTTC. It yields the protein CASSLGQGGPSNYGYTF. Using reference TRBV7-9 and TRBJ1-2 for the parts outside the CDR3, the full variable domain is DTGVSQNPRHKITKRGQNVTFRCDPISEHNRLYWYRQTLGQGPEFLTYFQNEAQLEKSRLLSDRFSAERPKGSFSTLEIQRTEQGDSAMYLCASSLGQGGPSNYGYTFGSGTRLTVV.

The rearrangement joins TRBV5-1 to TRBJ2-5, with 11 positions matching TRBD2. J was trimmed by 1 base and V by 4 bases; bases with no gene match: 6. CDR3 length equals 16 residues. Germline CDR1 is SGHRS and CDR2 is YFSETQ. CDR3 protein: CASSPLAGAGQETQYF. DNA of the CDR3: TGCGCCAGCAGCCCACTAGCGGGGGCGGGCCAAGAGACCCAGTACTTC.

J is TRBJ1-1 and V is TRBV19, with TRBD1 matching over 9 bases. The germline CDR1 and CDR2 sequences are LNHDA and SQIVND (reference sequence). Germline trimming cut 5 bases from V and 8 bases from J; bases unmatched to any gene: 9. The CDR3 length is 14 residues. CDR3 amino acids: CASSPTGGGIEAFF. DNA for the CDR3: TGTGCCAGTAGTCCGACAGGGGGTGGGATAGAAGCTTTCTTT.